What follows are 13 T cell receptor beta chains derived from one specimen sequenced in a study of blood T cell repertoires in COVID-19. Method: immunoSEQ multiplex PCR; TCRdb's copy keeps in-frame clones and lacks some. Among about 150,000 clones listed, about 90% were seen once. Sequencing used peripheral blood. These receptors were obtained from a man in his fifties or sixties with acute or convalescent COVID-19.

V and J are TRBV5-6 and TRBJ2-3, with 7 bases matching TRBD2. V was pared by 2 bases and J by 4 bases, with 4 bases of the junction left unmatched. This CDR3 has 14 amino acids. Germline assignment: CDR1 SGHDT and CDR2 YYEEEE. The CDR3, as DNA: TGTGCCAGCAGCTTTCCCGGGAGGCCAGATACGCAGTATTTT. Amino acid sequence: CASSFPGRPDTQYF.

This chain's CDR3 is CASRPRGNQPQHF. DNA for the CDR3: TGTGCCAGCAGGCCTCGCGGCAATCAGCCCCAGCATTTT. This chain links TRBV27 with TRBJ1-5; D is uncertain. The CDR3 totals 13 residues. Germline CDR1 reads MNHEY; CDR2 reads SMNVEV (reference sequence). V was pared by 6 bases and J by 2 bases, with 8 bases between.

The chain uses TRBV6-5 and TRBJ2-1, with 12 bases identical to TRBD2. The CDR3 covers 16 residues. Germline lookup yields CDR1 MNHEY and CDR2 SVGAGI. J gave up 10 bases and V 4 bases, and 11 bases lay outside the gene matches. CDR3 nucleotide sequence: TGTGCCAGCAGTTTACTAGCGGGGGGTCCCATTGTAGAGCAGTTCTTC. Translation gives CASSLLAGGPIVEQFF.

The chain joins TRBV5-1 to TRBJ2-5; TRBD1 might be the D (5 bases). The CDR3 covers 14 residues. The germline CDR1 and CDR2 sequences are SGHRS and YFSETQ. V was trimmed by 5 bases and J by 1 base, leaving 12 bases between them. CDR3 protein: CASSFTGAQETQYF. In DNA, the CDR3 is TGCGCCAGCAGTTTTACAGGAGCCCAAGAGACCCAGTACTTC.

This chain links TRBV4-1 with TRBJ2-2; no reliable D call. This CDR3 is built from 14 residues. Between the trimmed V and J ends, which lost 2 bases and 1 base, there was a span of 5 bases. Germline V lookup: CDR1 MGHRA, CDR2 YSYEKL. The CDR3 DNA reads as TGCGCCAGCAGCCAACAGGTGAACACCGGGGAGCTGTTTTTT. It codes for CASSQQVNTGELFF.

The chain carries TRBV5-4 and TRBJ2-3, with TRBD1 as a possible D gene (6 bases). V was pared by 5 bases and J by 2 bases, with 9 bases between. CDR1 and CDR2 from the germline V gene are SGHNT and YYREEE (reference sequence). The CDR3 extends over 13 amino acids. CDR3 DNA: TGTGCCAGCAGTGGACAGTACACAGATACGCAGTATTTT. Its protein product is CASSGQYTDTQYF.

The V gene is TRBV6-1, the J gene TRBJ1-2; 10 bases line up with TRBD1. The CDR3 sequence is 15 residues long. The V and J ends lost 0 bases and 4 bases, in that order; junction bases with no gene match: 2. Germline assignment: CDR1 MNHNS and CDR2 SASEGT. CDR3 in DNA: TGTGCCAGCAGTGAAGCGGGACAGGGGTTCTATGGCTACACCTTC. It encodes CASSEAGQGFYGYTF.

The rearrangement links TRBV5-1 to TRBJ2-7; a possible D gene is TRBD2 (5 bases). This CDR3 has 14 residues. V was cut by 4 bases and J by 4 bases, with 15 bases left in between. CDR1 and CDR2 from the germline V gene are SGHRS and YFSETQ. CDR3 loop: CASSLGEVRYEQYF. The CDR3 region has the DNA TGCGCCAGCAGCCTCGGGGAAGTAAGATACGAGCAGTACTTC.

The rearrangement joins TRBV30 to TRBJ1-1; D not resolved. Germline assignment: CDR1 GTSNPN and CDR2 SVGIG (reference sequence). This CDR3 spans 11 amino acids. Deletions cut 1 base from V and 8 bases from J, with 8 bases between. The CDR3 coding sequence is TGTGCCTGGAGTGGTGTCTCGGAAGCTTTCTTT. This sequence encodes CAWSGVSEAFF.

This clone turned up a few times. The chain employs TRBV28 and TRBJ2-7; 10 bases agree with TRBD1. The V gene end was trimmed by 10 bases and the J gene end by 4 bases; junction bases not matched to a gene: 19. Germline loops: CDR1 MDHEN, CDR2 SYDVKM. This CDR3 region has 17 residues. The CDR3 bases are TGTGCCACCCTCGGGGACAGGGGCACCCTTAACGAGTACGAGCAGTACTTC. Its protein is CATLGDRGTLNEYEQYF. Using reference TRBV28 and TRBJ2-7 for the parts outside the CDR3, the full variable domain is DVKVTQSSRYLVKRTGEKVFLECVQDMDHENMFWYRQDPGLGLRLIYFSYDVKMKEKGDIPEGYSVSREKKERFSLILESASTNQTSMYLCATLGDRGTLNEYEQYFGPGTRLTVT.

This clone has a single count. The chain links TRBV6-5 to TRBJ1-1; no clear D gene. The CDR3 loop spans 13 amino acids. Trimming shortened V by 8 bases and J by 5 bases, and 15 bases separated the two germline ends. In germline, CDR1 is MNHEY, CDR2 SVGAGI. The CDR3 DNA reads as TGTGCCAGCGTTCGGGCGGGAGGGACTGAAGCTTTCTTT. It yields the protein CASVRAGGTEAFF.

The rearrangement joins TRBV28 to TRBJ2-1; 9 nucleotides line up with TRBD1. This CDR3 region has 18 residues. Germline trimming cut 3 bases from V and 9 bases from J; bases unmatched to any gene: 18. Germline CDR1 MDHEN, CDR2 SYDVKM. This CDR3 is CASSFAIYVGQGRGEQFF. Here the CDR3 DNA reads TGTGCCAGCAGTTTTGCTATTTACGTGGGACAGGGAAGAGGTGAGCAGTTCTTC.

This clone was observed once. The chain combines TRBV7-3 with TRBJ2-2; TRBD2 matches at 9 bases. The CDR3 extends over 16 amino acids. Trimming cost V 6 bases and J 0 bases; bases outside gene matches: 5. CDR1 and CDR2 from the germline V gene are SGHTA and FQGTGA. The CDR3 region is CASSNSGGTNTGELFF. The CDR3 nucleotides read TGTGCCAGCAGTAATAGCGGGGGAACGAACACCGGGGAGCTGTTTTTT.